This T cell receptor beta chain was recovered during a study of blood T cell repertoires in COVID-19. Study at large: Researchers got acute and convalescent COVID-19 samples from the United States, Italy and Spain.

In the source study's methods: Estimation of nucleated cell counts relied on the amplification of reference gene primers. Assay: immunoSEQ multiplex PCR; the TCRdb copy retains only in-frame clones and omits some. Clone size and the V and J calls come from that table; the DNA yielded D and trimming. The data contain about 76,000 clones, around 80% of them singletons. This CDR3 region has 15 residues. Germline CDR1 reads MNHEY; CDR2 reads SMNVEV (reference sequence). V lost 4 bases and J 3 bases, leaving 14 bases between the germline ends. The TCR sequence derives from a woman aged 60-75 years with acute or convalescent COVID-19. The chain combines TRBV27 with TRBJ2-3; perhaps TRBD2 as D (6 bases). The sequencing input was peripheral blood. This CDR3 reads CASSSYGGGTDTQYF. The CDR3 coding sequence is TGTGCCAGCAGTTCTTACGGGGGTGGAACAGATACGCAGTATTTT.